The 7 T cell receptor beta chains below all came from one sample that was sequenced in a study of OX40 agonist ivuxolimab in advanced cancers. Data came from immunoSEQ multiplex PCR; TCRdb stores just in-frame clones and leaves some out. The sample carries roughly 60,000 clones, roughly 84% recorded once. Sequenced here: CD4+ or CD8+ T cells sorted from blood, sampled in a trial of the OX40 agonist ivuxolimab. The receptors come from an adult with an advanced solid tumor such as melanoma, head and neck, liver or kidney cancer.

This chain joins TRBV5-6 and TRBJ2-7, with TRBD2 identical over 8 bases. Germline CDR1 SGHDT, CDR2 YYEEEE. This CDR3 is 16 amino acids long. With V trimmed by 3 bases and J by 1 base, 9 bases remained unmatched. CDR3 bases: TGTGCCAGCAGCTCCGCCGGGAGGGCCGTATCCTACGAGCAGTACTTC. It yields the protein CASSSAGRAVSYEQYF.

The CDR3 coding sequence is TGTGCCAGCAGCCCAGAGCGGGCTTCAAATTCACCCCTCCACTTT. Its protein is CASSPERASNSPLHF. The V gene is TRBV7-8, the J gene TRBJ1-6, with unresolved D. Trimming shortened V by 5 bases and J by 7 bases, and 15 bases separated the two germline ends. The germline gives CDR1 SGHVS, CDR2 FQNEAQ. This CDR3 spans 15 amino acids.

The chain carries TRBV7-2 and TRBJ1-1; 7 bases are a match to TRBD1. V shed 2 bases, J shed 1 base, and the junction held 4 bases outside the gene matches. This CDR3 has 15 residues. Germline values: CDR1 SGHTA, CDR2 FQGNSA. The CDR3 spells CASSLTGQENTEAFF. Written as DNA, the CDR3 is TGTGCCAGCAGCTTAACTGGACAGGAGAACACTGAAGCTTTCTTT.

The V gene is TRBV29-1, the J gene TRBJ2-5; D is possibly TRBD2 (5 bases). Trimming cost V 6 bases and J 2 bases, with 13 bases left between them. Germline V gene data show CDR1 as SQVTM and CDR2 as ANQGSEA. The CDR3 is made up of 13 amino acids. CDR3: CSVERTEQETQYF. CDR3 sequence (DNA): TGCAGCGTGGAAAGGACTGAACAAGAGACCCAGTACTTC.

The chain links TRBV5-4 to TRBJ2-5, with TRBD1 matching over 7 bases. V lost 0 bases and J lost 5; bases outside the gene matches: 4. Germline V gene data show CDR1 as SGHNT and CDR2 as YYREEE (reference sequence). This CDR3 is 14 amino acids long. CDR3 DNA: TGTGCCAGCAGCTTGGAGTTGACAGGGGAGACCCAGTACTTC. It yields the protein CASSLELTGETQYF.

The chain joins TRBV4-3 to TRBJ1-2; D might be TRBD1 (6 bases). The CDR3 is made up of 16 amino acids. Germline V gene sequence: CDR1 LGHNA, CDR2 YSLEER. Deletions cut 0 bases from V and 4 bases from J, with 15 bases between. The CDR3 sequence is CASSQEGEQGLYGYTF. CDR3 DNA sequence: TGCGCCAGCAGCCAAGAGGGGGAACAGGGACTCTATGGCTACACCTTC.

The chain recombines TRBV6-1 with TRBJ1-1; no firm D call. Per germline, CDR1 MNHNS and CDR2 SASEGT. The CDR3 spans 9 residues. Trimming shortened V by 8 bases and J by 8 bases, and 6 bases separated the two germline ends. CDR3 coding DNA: TGTGCCAGCCCAGCCGAAGCTTTCTTT. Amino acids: CASPAEAFF.